The 19 T cell receptor beta chains below all came from one sample that was sequenced in a study of blood T cell repertoires in COVID-19. Repertoires were generated with immunoSEQ multiplex PCR, while TCRdb's copy carries only in-frame clones and drops some. Counted here are fewer than 95,000 clones, about nine tenths occurring once; the ten biggest clones make up roughly 14%. The sample consisted of peripheral blood. These receptors all come from a male donor with acute or convalescent COVID-19.

The rearrangement uses TRBV5-1 and TRBJ1-1; the match to TRBD1 covers 9 bases. V was pared by 3 bases and J by 1 base, with 4 bases of the junction left unmatched. The CDR3 consists of 15 residues. From germline, CDR1 is SGHRS and CDR2 YFSETQ. Written as DNA, the CDR3 is TGCGCCAGCAGCTCAATGGGACAGGGGAACACTGAAGCTTTCTTT. Translation gives CASSSMGQGNTEAFF. Full variable domain (missing parts from reference TRBV5-1 and TRBJ1-1): KAGVTQTPRYLIKTRGQQVTLSCSPISGHRSVSWYQQTPGQGLQFLFEYFSETQRNKGNFPGRFSGRQFSNSRSEMNVSTLELGDSALYLCASSSMGQGNTEAFFGQGTRLTVV.

The rearrangement joins TRBV6-6 to TRBJ1-1; the match to TRBD1 covers 7 bases. After removal of 4 bases from V and 3 bases from J, the junction contained 11 bases not matched to a gene. Germline V gene data show CDR1 as MNHNY and CDR2 as SVGAGI (reference sequence). The CDR3 is 16 amino acids. The CDR3 spells CASSSSGGASDTEAFF. The CDR3 region has the DNA TGTGCCAGCAGTTCATCAGGGGGTGCTTCGGACACTGAAGCTTTCTTT.

The V gene is TRBV9, the J gene TRBJ2-3, with 9 bases that match TRBD1. Germline V gives CDR1 SGDLS, CDR2 YYNGEE. The trim removed 0 bases at V and 2 bases at J, leaving 1 base unmatched. The CDR3 is 15 residues long. CDR3 in amino acids: CASSVGQGVTDTQYF. CDR3 nucleotide sequence: TGTGCCAGCAGCGTAGGACAGGGGGTCACAGATACGCAGTATTTT.

The chain combines TRBV28 with TRBJ2-5; TRBD2 might be the D (5 bases). Germline V gene lookup returns CDR1 MDHEN and CDR2 SYDVKM. V lost 5 bases to trimming and J lost 5 bases, with 24 bases between them. The CDR3 runs 17 residues. The CDR3 loop reads CASSPPPGPAPGETQYF. The DNA for the CDR3 is TGTGCCAGCAGTCCCCCCCCCGGACCTGCCCCGGGGGAGACCCAGTACTTC.

The genes are TRBV11-3 and TRBJ2-7, with D perhaps matching TRBD1 (6 bases). The V end lost 1 base, the J end lost 6 bases, and 16 bases lay between the germline ends. CDR1 and CDR2 (germline): SGHNT, YENEEA. The CDR3 has 15 amino acids. CDR3 region: CASSLAGQGSGEQYF. The DNA of the CDR3 is TGTGCCAGCAGCTTAGCGGGGCAGGGGTCTGGCGAGCAGTACTTC.

This clone has a single count. The J gene is TRBJ2-2, the V gene TRBV7-3; D is uncertain. This CDR3 spans 13 amino acids. CDR1 and CDR2 from the germline V gene are SGHTA and FQGTGA. V lost 4 bases to trimming and J lost 5 bases, with 8 bases between them. Here the CDR3 reads CASSSPGTGELFF. Written as DNA, the CDR3 is TGTGCCAGCAGCTCCCCGGGTACCGGGGAGCTGTTTTTT. The whole variable domain, remainder taken from reference TRBV7-3 and TRBJ2-2, is GAGVSQTPSNKVTEKGKYVELRCDPISGHTALYWYRQSLGQGPEFLIYFQGTGAADDSGLPNDRFFAVRPEGSVSTLKIQRTERGDSAVYLCASSSPGTGELFFGEGSRLTVL.

The count of this clone is one. The genes are TRBV14 and TRBJ2-1; possible D gene TRBD1, 6 bases. CDR1 is SGHDN, CDR2 FVKESK, per germline. The CDR3 runs to 15 residues. V dropped 1 base and J dropped 9 bases, with 16 bases sitting between them. DNA of the CDR3: TGTGCCAGCAGCCAAGTAGGGGCAGGGGTGGGTGAGCAGTTCTTC. Protein: CASSQVGAGVGEQFF.

This clone was recorded only once. The chain couples TRBV18 to TRBJ1-5; 9 nucleotides agree with TRBD1. CDR1 and CDR2 from the germline V gene are KGHSH and LQKENI. CDR3 length equals 16 residues. V dropped 0 bases and J dropped 6; count of bases not matched to a gene: 6. CDR3 DNA: TGTGCCAGCTCACCACCAACCGGGACAGGGATTCAGCCCCAGCATTTT. This translates into CASSPPTGTGIQPQHF.

The chain recombines TRBV15 with TRBJ1-1; 7 nucleotides line up with TRBD1. V gave up 0 bases and J gave up 7 bases; unmatched junction bases: 2. From germline, CDR1 is LNHNV and CDR2 YYDKDF (reference sequence). This CDR3 contains 13 residues. The CDR3 sequence: CATSRDRQGEAFF. The CDR3 DNA follows: TGTGCCACCAGCAGAGACCGACAGGGTGAAGCTTTCTTT.

This clone was observed once. CDR3 protein: CASSRGQGTNTGELFF. CDR3 in DNA: TGTGCCAGCTCACGGGGTCAGGGCACCAACACCGGGGAGCTGTTTTTT. The chain recombines TRBV18 with TRBJ2-2, with a possible D match to TRBD1 (5 bases). The germline V and J ends were trimmed by 4 bases and 2 bases, with 14 bases remaining between them. This CDR3 is 16 amino acids long. Germline V lookup: CDR1 KGHSH, CDR2 LQKENI.

CDR3 DNA: TGTGCCAGCAGTTCTGGGACAGGGAATGAAAAACTGTTTTTT. Its protein product is CASSSGTGNEKLFF. The chain employs TRBV27 and TRBJ1-4, with 9 bases identical to TRBD1. This CDR3 has 14 amino acids. Germline V gene sequence: CDR1 MNHEY, CDR2 SMNVEV (reference sequence). With V trimmed by 4 bases and J by 5 bases, 2 bases remained unmatched.

This chain links TRBV5-1 with TRBJ1-1; TRBD1 might be the D (5 bases). CDR3 length: 14 residues. Germline CDR1 is SGHRS and CDR2 is YFSETQ. Between the trimmed V and J ends, which lost 0 bases and 0 bases, there was a span of 6 bases. This chain's CDR3 is CASSLAGMNTEAFF. CDR3 bases: TGCGCCAGCAGCTTGGCAGGGATGAACACTGAAGCTTTCTTT.

This chain uses TRBV29-1 with TRBJ1-1; D gene unclear. Germline values: CDR1 SQVTM, CDR2 ANQGSEA. V was shortened by 7 bases and J by 3 bases, with 12 bases between the two germline ends. This CDR3 has 12 amino acids. The CDR3 region is CSAELRYTEAFF. The CDR3, as DNA: TGCAGCGCAGAACTACGGTACACTGAAGCTTTCTTT.

The gene calls are TRBV5-6 and TRBJ1-2; perhaps TRBD1 as D (6 bases). Germline CDR1 SGHDT, CDR2 YYEEEE. Trimming pared 5 bases from V and 1 base from J, leaving 18 bases between. The CDR3 length is 16 residues. CDR3 amino acids: CASRPQQGGSNYGYTF. For the CDR3, the DNA is TGTGCCAGCAGGCCGCAACAGGGTGGAAGTAACTATGGCTACACCTTC.

This clone was found once. The chain combines TRBV6-2 or TRBV6-3 with TRBJ1-5; possible D gene TRBD1, 5 bases. Germline CDR1 reads MNHEY; CDR2 reads SVGEGT. V shed 6 bases and J shed 3 bases, with 18 bases lying between them. The CDR3 covers 16 residues. The CDR3 reads CASSKEVGLINQPQHF. The CDR3 DNA follows: TGTGCCAGCAGCAAAGAGGTGGGACTGATCAATCAGCCCCAGCATTTT.

The chain employs TRBV7-9 and TRBJ2-2; D uncertain. The CDR3 spans 16 residues. V lost 2 bases and J lost 3, with 13 bases in between. Germline V gives CDR1 SEHNR, CDR2 FQNEAQ (reference sequence). The CDR3 DNA reads as TGTGCCAGCAGCTTACCGACCGGGTTGGACACCGGGGAGCTGTTTTTT. It encodes CASSLPTGLDTGELFF. Full variable domain (missing parts from reference TRBV7-9 and TRBJ2-2): DTGVSQNPRHKITKRGQNVTFRCDPISEHNRLYWYRQTLGQGPEFLTYFQNEAQLEKSRLLSDRFSAERPKGSFSTLEIQRTEQGDSAMYLCASSLPTGLDTGELFFGEGSRLTVL.

This clone has only a few counts. V usage is TRBV5-1 and J usage is TRBJ1-3; D call uncertain. The CDR3 runs 15 residues. CDR1 and CDR2 (germline): SGHRS, YFSETQ. Trimming cost V 7 bases and J 0 bases, with 14 bases left between them. The CDR3 here is CASRAEALSGNTIYF. In nucleotides, the CDR3 is TGCGCCAGCCGAGCTGAGGCCCTCTCTGGAAACACCATATATTTT.

The J gene is TRBJ1-4, the V gene TRBV18; 7 nucleotides match TRBD1. After removal of 3 bases from V and 2 bases from J, the junction contained 3 bases not matched to a gene. The CDR3 contains 15 residues. Per the germline V gene, CDR1 is KGHSH and CDR2 is LQKENI. CDR3 residues: CASSPQQGTNEKLFF. The CDR3 nucleotides are TGTGCCAGCTCACCTCAACAGGGGACTAATGAAAAACTGTTTTTT.

The rearrangement links TRBV9 to TRBJ1-3; perhaps TRBD1 as D (6 bases). CDR3 length equals 16 residues. Trimming cost V 1 base and J 0 bases, with 11 bases left between them. Germline V gene lookup returns CDR1 SGDLS and CDR2 YYNGEE. CDR3 loop: CASSVSDRSSGNTIYF. Written as DNA, the CDR3 is TGTGCCAGCAGCGTATCTGACAGGAGCTCTGGAAACACCATATATTTT.